This passage covers 3 T cell receptor beta chains from one sample sequenced in a study of blood T cells in healthy people across ages. Primers used in a second PCR of about 7 to 11 cycles were a sample-barcoded 5' primer and a J-beta primer mix. In TCRdb, the 5' RACE reads were re-called with MiXCR into one record per CDR3 protein. The sample yields 550,000 to 600,000 distinct CDR3 sequences, about 25% seen once. Sequencing used blood. These receptors were collected from a woman between 65 and 79 years old in good health.

The rearrangement links TRBV6-2 or TRBV6-3 to TRBJ1-6; a weak D match, TRBD1 (5 bases). The V end was cut by 10 bases, the J end by 7 bases, with 11 bases between. The germline CDR1 and CDR2 sequences are MNHEY and SVGEGT. This CDR3 contains 12 residues. The CDR3, as DNA: TGTGCCACGGGACGGGGAAATTCACCCCTCCACTTT. Protein sequence: CATGRGNSPLHF.

The chain joins TRBV7-2 to TRBJ1-5, with D hard to call. The CDR3 is made up of 16 amino acids. CDR1 is SGHTA, CDR2 FQGNSA, per germline. V was cut by 5 bases and J by 3 bases, with 17 bases left in between. CDR3 nucleotide sequence: TGTGCCAGCAGCCAGAGGACGGACCTTAACAATCAGCCCCAGCATTTT. It specifies CASSQRTDLNNQPQHF.

This clonotype has just a few counts. The J gene is TRBJ2-2, the V gene TRBV27; weak D call: TRBD2 (6 bases). Trimming cost V 2 bases and J 6 bases, with 10 bases left between them. This CDR3 has 14 amino acids. Looked up from germline, CDR1 is MNHEY and CDR2 is SMNVEV (reference sequence). The CDR3 DNA reads as TGTGCCAGCAGTTTACGGGGGACCTCCGGGGAGCTGTTTTTT. It translates to CASSLRGTSGELFF.